The rows below give T cell receptor beta chains drawn from one sample of a study of cytomegalovirus exposure and HLA in healthy donors. Method: immunoSEQ multiplex PCR; TCRdb's copy keeps in-frame clones and lacks some. The sample carries about 120,000 clones, 65% to 80% recorded once. Sequenced sample: PBMCs. The receptors shown here come from a man aged 25 to 45 in good health and CMV-seronegative. Each CDR3 is given with its conserved first and last residue. D genes are given only for firm matches. A row's size may be missing; if present it is once, few, many or a size class.

>-|TRBD1|TRBV13|TRBJ2-6
TGTGCCAGCAGCCGGACAGGGATTGGAGTCCCTGGGGCCAACGTCCTGACTTTC
CASSRTGIGVPGANVLTF
>-|-|TRBV6-5|TRBJ2-7
TGTGCCAGCAGTTTCGGGAACGAGCAGTACTTC
CASSFGNEQYF
>-|-|TRBV19|TRBJ2-2
TGTGCCAGTAGTACCGGGACAAACACCGGGGAGCTGTTTTTT
CASSTGTNTGELFF
>few|TRBD1|TRBV25-1|TRBJ1-2
TGTGCCAGCAGTGACCGACAGGGAGGAGGGAGCTATGGCTACACCTTC
CASSDRQGGGSYGYTF
>few|TRBD1|TRBV29-1|TRBJ2-7
TGCAGCGTTGTTGTCGACAGGGGCTCCTACGAGCAGTACTTC
CSVVVDRGSYEQYF
>-|-|TRBV30|TRBJ1-2
TGTGCCTGGAGTTTGACAGACCCTCTCACCTTC
CAWSLTDPLTF
>-|TRBD1|TRBV5-1|TRBJ1-5
TGCGCCAGCAGCTTGATCCCGGGACAGGGTCAGCCCCAGCATTTT
CASSLIPGQGQPQHF
>few|TRBD1|TRBV5-4|TRBJ2-2
TGTGCCAGCAGCTCCGGGACAGGGGGGGCCGGGGAGCTGTTTTTT
CASSSGTGGAGELFF
>-|-|TRBV11-2|TRBJ2-3
TGTGCCAGCAGCTCCCCGAGAGATACGCAGTATTTT
CASSSPRDTQYF
>-|-|TRBV9|TRBJ2-1
TGTGCCAGCAGCGTAGATACATCCCGATACAATGAGCAGTTCTTC
CASSVDTSRYNEQFF
>-|TRBD2|TRBV27|TRBJ2-7
TGTGCCAGCAGTTTTGCGGGAGGGCACTACGAGCAGTACTTC
CASSFAGGHYEQYF
>-|TRBD1|TRBV6-7|TRBJ2-5
TGTGCCAGCAGTTACTCGGGGACAGGGAAAGGAGAGACCCAGTACTTC
CASSYSGTGKGETQYF
>-|TRBD2|TRBV6-6|TRBJ2-7
TGTGCCAGCAGAAATCGGGGGGGTGCTTACGAGCAGTACTTC
CASRNRGGAYEQYF
>-|-|TRBV4-1|TRBJ1-2
TGCGCCAGCAGCCCGCAGGAGGTTGGCTATGGCTACACCTTC
CASSPQEVGYGYTF
>once|TRBD1|TRBV6-1|TRBJ1-2
TGTGCCAGCAGTGAATTAGACAGGGGGGCCTATGGCTACACCTTC
CASSELDRGAYGYTF